These 20 T cell receptor beta chains share one sample of origin, sequenced in a study of blood T cell repertoires in COVID-19. Sequenced by immunoSEQ multiplex PCR; TCRdb stores in-frame clones only, minus some. The table lists some 20,000 clones, around 89% of them singletons. What was sequenced was peripheral blood. The receptors come from a woman in her sixties with active COVID-19.

This rearrangement joins TRBV5-4 to TRBJ2-3; 8 bases are a match to TRBD2. CDR1 is SGHNT, CDR2 YYREEE, per germline (reference sequence). The CDR3 totals 14 residues. The ends lost 4 bases at V and 5 bases at J; junction bases unmatched: 6. The CDR3 nucleotides are TGTGCCAGCAGCCAGACTAGCGATGGAGATACGCAGTATTTT. It specifies CASSQTSDGDTQYF.

The V gene is TRBV5-1, the J gene TRBJ1-1; D uncertain. Germline CDR1 SGHRS, CDR2 YFSETQ. Trimming left V 0 bases short and J 0 bases short, with 6 bases between. CDR3 size: 14 residues. In DNA, the CDR3 is TGCGCCAGCAGCTTGGACAGACTGAACACTGAAGCTTTCTTT. Residues: CASSLDRLNTEAFF.

The chain combines TRBV7-7 with TRBJ2-2; 7 bases align to TRBD1. CDR1 is SSHAT, CDR2 FNYEAQ, per germline (reference sequence). The CDR3 is made up of 15 amino acids. With 1 base clipped from V and 3 bases from J, the junction kept 2 bases outside the gene matches. CDR3 region: CASSLGRGYTGELFF. The CDR3 bases are TGTGCCAGCAGCTTAGGCAGGGGGTACACCGGGGAGCTGTTTTTT. Full variable domain (outside the CDR3, taken from reference TRBV7-7 and TRBJ2-2): GAGVSQSPRYKVTKRGQDVTLRCDPISSHATLYWYQQALGQGPEFLTYFNYEAQPDKSGLPSDRFSAERPEGSISTLTIQRTEQRDSAMYRCASSLGRGYTGELFFGEGSRLTVL.

In DNA, the CDR3 is TGTGCCAGCAGGTCGGACAGCTACGAGCAGTACTTC. Residues: CASRSDSYEQYF. The chain carries TRBV28 and TRBJ2-7, with D possibly being TRBD1 (6 bases). The V end was cut by 6 bases, the J end by 3 bases, with 9 bases between. Germline CDR1 is MDHEN and CDR2 is SYDVKM. CDR3 length: 12 residues.

The V gene is TRBV24-1, the J gene TRBJ2-1; TRBD1 matches 9 bases. The CDR3 is 16 residues long. Per the germline V gene, CDR1 is KGHDR and CDR2 is SFDVKD. The V and J ends lost 4 bases and 5 bases, in that order; junction bases with no gene match: 8. CDR3 protein: CATSDPGQGRNNEQFF. Written as DNA, the CDR3 is TGTGCCACCAGTGACCCCGGACAGGGGAGGAACAATGAGCAGTTCTTC.

The CDR3 reads CASSQEMADSNQPQHF. The CDR3 DNA sequence: TGTGCCAGCAGCCAAGAGATGGCAGATAGCAATCAGCCCCAGCATTTT. V and J are TRBV3-1 (or the pseudogene TRBV3-2) and TRBJ1-5; no clear D. Trimming stripped 0 bases from V and 0 bases from J, with 9 bases between. Per germline, CDR1 LGHDT and CDR2 YNNKEL (reference sequence). CDR3 size: 16 residues.

The J gene is TRBJ2-1, the V gene TRBV5-1; D is possibly TRBD2 (6 bases). This CDR3 is built from 15 residues. V was pared by 1 base and J by 5 bases, with 13 bases between. Germline values: CDR1 SGHRS, CDR2 YFSETQ. CDR3 residues: CASSLLGGKNNEQFF. The CDR3 nucleotides are TGCGCCAGCAGCTTGTTGGGGGGTAAAAACAATGAGCAGTTCTTC.

The chain is built from TRBV3-1 (or the pseudogene TRBV3-2) and TRBJ1-1; D is ambiguous. Germline loops: CDR1 LGHDT, CDR2 YNNKEL (reference sequence). The germline V and J ends were trimmed by 4 bases and 6 bases, with 12 bases remaining between them. The CDR3 length is 13 residues. CDR3 bases: TGTGCCAGCAGCCGGTTCGGAGGTCCTGAAGCTTTCTTT. Its protein is CASSRFGGPEAFF.

The rearrangement joins TRBV24-1 to TRBJ2-1; D might be TRBD2 (6 bases). Germline lookup yields CDR1 KGHDR and CDR2 SFDVKD. CDR3 length: 15 residues. The CDR3 nucleotides read TGTGAGAAGAATAGCGGTGGAAGCTCCTACAATGAGCAGTTCTTC. This codes for CEKNSGGSSYNEQFF.

The chain uses TRBV19 and TRBJ1-1; the D is unclear. V was clipped by 8 bases and J by 2 bases, with 9 bases between them. CDR1 and CDR2 from the germline V gene are LNHDA and SQIVND (reference sequence). CDR3 length: 12 amino acids. This CDR3 is CASSGSNTEAFF. CDR3 sequence (DNA): TGTGCCAGTTCAGGATCTAACACTGAAGCTTTCTTT. The variable domain in full, completed from reference TRBV19 and TRBJ1-1, reads DGGITQSPKYLFRKEGQNVTLSCEQNLNHDAMYWYRQDPGQGLRLIYYSQIVNDFQKGDIAEGYSVSREKKESFPLTVTSAQKNPTAFYLCASSGSNTEAFFGQGTRLTVV.

V usage is TRBV19 and J usage is TRBJ1-6, with D maybe TRBD1 (5 bases). The CDR3 length is 17 residues. V dropped 7 bases and J dropped 0 bases, with 16 bases sitting between them. Germline loops: CDR1 LNHDA, CDR2 SQIVND (reference sequence). The CDR3 loop is CASTDNLGGSYNSPLHF. CDR3 coding DNA: TGTGCCAGTACCGACAACCTGGGGGGCTCCTATAATTCACCCCTCCACTTT.

V is TRBV6-5 and J is TRBJ1-4; D ambiguous. V lost 8 bases, J lost 5 bases, and 9 bases lay in between. Germline CDR1 reads MNHEY; CDR2 reads SVGAGI. This CDR3 region has 12 residues. The CDR3 reads CASGGLNEKLFF. CDR3 bases: TGTGCCAGCGGCGGATTAAATGAAAAACTGTTTTTT.

The chain employs TRBV5-4 and TRBJ1-2; D is possibly TRBD1 (5 bases). The germline CDR1 and CDR2 sequences are SGHNT and YYREEE (reference sequence). CDR3 length: 15 residues. Trimming stripped 4 bases from V and 4 bases from J, with 17 bases between. The CDR3 nucleotides are TGTGCCAGCAGCGCCCGCGGGGGTACCACCTATGGCTACACCTTC. Its protein product is CASSARGGTTYGYTF.

The chain couples TRBV9 to TRBJ2-1; 8 bases match TRBD2. With 3 bases clipped from V and 8 bases from J, the junction kept 13 bases outside the gene matches. CDR3 size: 16 residues. Germline values: CDR1 SGDLS, CDR2 YYNGEE. The CDR3 DNA is TGTGCCAGCAGCGGGGGAGGGCGGGGGGCCAGGGATGAGCAGTTCTTC. This translates into CASSGGGRGARDEQFF.

The chain recombines TRBV6-5 with TRBJ2-3; D may be TRBD1 (6 bases). The V end lost 1 base, the J end lost 2 bases, and 10 bases lay between the germline ends. Germline lookup yields CDR1 MNHEY and CDR2 SVGAGI. The CDR3 consists of 15 residues. The CDR3 nucleotides read TGTGCCAGCAGTTACTACGGACAGATCACAGATACGCAGTATTTT. Translating it yields CASSYYGQITDTQYF.

This chain connects TRBV5-6 to TRBJ2-7, with 7 positions matching TRBD1. Per the germline V gene, CDR1 is SGHDT and CDR2 is YYEEEE. The CDR3 runs 14 residues. Losses at the gene ends were 4 bases for V and 4 bases for J; bases not matched to a gene: 8. This CDR3 reads CASSLQGYSYEQYF. CDR3 nucleotide sequence: TGTGCCAGCAGCCTACAGGGGTATTCTTACGAGCAGTACTTC. Using reference TRBV5-6 and TRBJ2-7 for the parts outside the CDR3, the full variable domain is DAGVTQSPTHLIKTRGQQVTLRCSPKSGHDTVSWYQQALGQGPQFIFQYYEEEERQRGNFPDRFSGHQFPNYSSELNVNALLLGDSALYLCASSLQGYSYEQYFGPGTRLTVT.

The V call is TRBV5-1, the J call TRBJ1-6; TRBD1 matches at 11 bases. Per germline, CDR1 SGHRS and CDR2 YFSETQ. CDR3 length: 15 amino acids. After removal of 4 bases from V and 7 bases from J, the junction contained 4 bases not matched to a gene. The CDR3, as DNA: TGCGCCAGCAGCCCAAGGACAGGGGGCAATTCACCCCTCCACTTT. Translated: CASSPRTGGNSPLHF.

The chain carries TRBV7-8 and TRBJ2-6; D remains unclear. The CDR3 contains 14 residues. The V and J ends lost 3 bases and 1 base respectively, with 4 bases between them. Looked up from germline, CDR1 is SGHVS and CDR2 is FQNEAQ. The CDR3 here is CASSFRSGANVLTF. The CDR3 DNA is TGTGCCAGCAGCTTCCGTTCTGGGGCCAACGTCCTGACTTTC.

This chain links TRBV2 with TRBJ2-2, with 8 positions matching TRBD1. This CDR3 has 17 residues. V gave up 2 bases and J gave up 5 bases; unmatched junction bases: 10. Germline CDR1 is SNHLY and CDR2 is FYNNEI. The DNA of the CDR3 is TGTGCCAGCAGTGAACAGGGGGCAGCTCCGGGGACCGGGGAGCTGTTTTTT. It yields the protein CASSEQGAAPGTGELFF.

The genes are TRBV2 and TRBJ2-1; 13 bases are shared with TRBD2. The CDR3 covers 13 residues. Germline CDR1 is SNHLY and CDR2 is FYNNEI. V dropped 9 bases and J dropped 5; count of bases not matched to a gene: 1. The CDR3 here is CASGTSGNNEQFF. The CDR3 nucleotides are TGTGCCAGTGGGACTAGCGGGAACAATGAGCAGTTCTTC.